This TCR beta chain derives from a study of T cell repertoires in cytomegalovirus infection. Study summary: Shared public TCR beta signatures pointed to both CMV infection and a matching HLA type.

TCRdb used MiXCR to reprocess the reads, holding one entry per CDR3 protein. The sample carries 400,000 to 550,000 distinct CDR3 sequences, approximately 10% recorded once. Overall study results and limits: Summed public TCR beta family frequency identified CMV carriers bearing the relevant HLA. The study found HLA-C-restricted CMV-specific TCR beta clonotypes dominating the ex vivo response.

This clonotype was counted ten times or more. The antigen is undetermined. The specimen sequenced was PBMCs. This TCR came from a human donor in good health (CMV status not recorded). Some clones in this sample may be carry-over from other donors' samples.

The CDR3 DNA sequence: TGTGCCATACTAGCGGGGGTCGACAATGAGCAGTTCTTC. As protein: CAILAGVDNEQFF. J is TRBJ2-1 and V is TRBV11-2; 11 positions match TRBD2. The CDR3 contains 13 residues. J gave up 5 bases and V 10 bases, and 4 bases lay outside the gene matches. Germline-derived CDR1 and CDR2 are SGHAT and FQNNGV.